The text below deals with one T cell receptor (beta chain). Clones were read by immunoSEQ multiplex PCR, and TCRdb kept only the in-frame ones, dropping some. The sample contains approximately 45,000 clones, over 85% of which appear only once. This sample is drawn from a study of T cell changes during pregnancy in multiple sclerosis. In germline, CDR1 is SGHRS, CDR2 YFSETQ. The CDR3 totals 16 residues. V lost 4 bases, J lost 3 bases, and 10 bases stayed unmatched. The chain combines TRBV5-1 with TRBJ2-5; 9 bases are shared with TRBD2. The source is a female donor with multiple sclerosis, enrolled in a pregnancy study. Sequencing used CD4+ T cells from peripheral blood mononuclear cells, obtained in the first trimester of pregnancy. The CDR3 DNA reads TGCGCCAGCAGCCTCCAGTGGCTAGCGGGAAAAGAGACCCAGTACTTC. This encodes CASSLQWLAGKETQYF.